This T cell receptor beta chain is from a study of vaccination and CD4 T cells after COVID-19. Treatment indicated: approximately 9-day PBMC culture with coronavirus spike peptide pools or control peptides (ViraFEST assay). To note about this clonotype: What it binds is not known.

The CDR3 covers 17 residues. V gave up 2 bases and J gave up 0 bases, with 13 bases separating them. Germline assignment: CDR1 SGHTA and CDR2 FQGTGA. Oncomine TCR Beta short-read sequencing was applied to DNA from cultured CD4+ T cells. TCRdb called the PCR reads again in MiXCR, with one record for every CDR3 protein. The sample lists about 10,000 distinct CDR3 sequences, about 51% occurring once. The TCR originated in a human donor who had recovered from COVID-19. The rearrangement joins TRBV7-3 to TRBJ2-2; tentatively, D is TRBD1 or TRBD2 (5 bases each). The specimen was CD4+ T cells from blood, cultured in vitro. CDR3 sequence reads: CASSLVGANANTGELFF. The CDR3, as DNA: TGTGCCAGCAGCTTAGTCGGGGCCAACGCGAACACCGGGGAGCTGTTTTTT.